A selection of T cell receptor beta chains follows, all from one sample in a study of cytomegalovirus exposure and HLA in healthy donors. Generated by immunoSEQ multiplex PCR, the TCRdb table keeps only in-frame clones and is missing some. The sample holds 180,000 or so clones, 82% seen once. Material for sequencing was PBMCs. All receptors derive from a man in his forties or fifties in good health and CMV-seronegative. The CDR3 runs from the conserved cysteine through the conserved F or W. D genes are given only for firm matches. Only part of the rows carry a size: once, few, many, or a class if the clone is expanded.

NA TRBJ1-1 TRBV2 11 NA CASRVRTEAFF TGTGCCAGCAGGGTGAGAACTGAAGCTTTCTTT
NA TRBJ1-1 TRBV5-1 14 NA CASSPGDRPTEAFF TGCGCCAGCAGCCCCGGAGACAGGCCCACTGAAGCTTTCTTT
once TRBJ2-3 TRBV6-5 16 TRBD2 CASSYSGRGGTDTQYF TGTGCCAGCAGTTACTCGGGTCGGGGGGGCACAGATACGCAGTATTTT
NA TRBJ2-3 TRBV9 15 NA CASSVLDSPTDTQYF TGTGCCAGCAGCGTATTGGACAGCCCCACAGATACGCAGTATTTT
NA TRBJ2-3 TRBV5-4 15 TRBD2 CASSLRTSGTDTQYF TGTGCCAGCAGCTTGAGGACTAGCGGAACAGATACGCAGTATTTT
NA TRBJ2-1 TRBV5-1 16 TRBD1 CASSLSSGTGYNEQFF TGCGCCAGCAGCTTGTCTTCCGGGACAGGGTACAATGAGCAGTTCTTC
NA TRBJ2-7 TRBV6-1 17 NA CASSELARTATTYEQYF TGTGCCAGCAGTGAACTTGCCAGGACAGCGACGACCTACGAGCAGTACTTC
NA TRBJ2-3 TRBV9 18 TRBD2 CASSVGLAGGRSTDTQYF TGTGCCAGCAGCGTAGGGCTAGCGGGGGGAAGGAGCACAGATACGCAGTATTTT
NA TRBJ2-3 TRBV7-2 15 NA CASSSRGLSTDTQYF TGTGCCAGCAGCTCCCGAGGCCTTAGCACAGATACGCAGTATTTT
NA TRBJ1-1 TRBV19 14 NA CASSITGVNTEAFF TGTGCCAGTAGTATCACGGGGGTCAACACTGAAGCTTTCTTT
NA TRBJ2-3 TRBV28 16 TRBD2 CASSLVIAGNTDTQYF TGTGCCAGCAGTTTAGTGATAGCGGGAAACACAGATACGCAGTATTTT
NA TRBJ1-1 TRBV11-2 13 NA CASSRGWNTEAFF TGTGCCAGCAGCCGGGGGTGGAACACTGAAGCTTTCTTT
NA TRBJ1-1 TRBV25-1 13 NA CASSLQGRTEAFF TGTGCCAGCAGTCTCCAGGGTCGAACTGAAGCTTTCTTT
NA TRBJ2-1 TRBV2 16 TRBD2 CASSFLAGGPSNEQFF TGTGCCAGCAGTTTTCTAGCGGGAGGGCCCTCCAATGAGCAGTTCTTC
few TRBJ2-3 TRBV4-2 17 TRBD2 CASSTPSGGAQEDTQYF TGTGCCAGCAGCACCCCTAGCGGGGGGGCCCAAGAAGATACGCAGTATTTT
NA TRBJ2-7 TRBV5-3 16 NA CARSFLGCPSPYEQYF TGTGCCAGAAGCTTCCTCGGGTGTCCCTCGCCTTACGAGCAGTACTTC
NA TRBJ1-1 TRBV29-1 13 NA CSVVGRLNTEAFF TGCAGCGTTGTGGGCAGACTGAACACTGAAGCTTTCTTT
once TRBJ2-5 TRBV6-5 12 TRBD1 CASRDRGETQYF TGTGCCAGCAGAGACAGGGGAGAGACCCAGTACTTC
NA TRBJ1-2 TRBV2 14 TRBD1 CASSRQGDNYGYTF TGTGCCAGCAGCCGACAGGGGGATAACTATGGCTACACCTTC
few TRBJ1-5 TRBV25-1 12 NA CASRAGNQPQHF TGTGCCAGTAGAGCTGGCAATCAGCCCCAGCATTTT
NA TRBJ1-2 TRBV7-3 14 TRBD1 CASSLTGQGNGYTF TGTGCCAGCAGCTTAACGGGACAGGGAAATGGCTACACCTTC
NA TRBJ1-1 TRBV11-2 13 NA CASSDTVNTEAFF TGTGCCAGCAGCGACACAGTGAACACTGAAGCTTTCTTT
NA TRBJ1-4 TRBV30 13 TRBD1 CAWTGGAGEKLFF TGTGCCTGGACAGGGGGCGCTGGTGAAAAACTGTTTTTT
NA TRBJ2-7 TRBV7-9 14 NA CASSLARQGYEQYF TGTGCCAGCAGCTTAGCGAGGCAGGGCTACGAGCAGTACTTC
NA TRBJ2-7 TRBV18 14 NA CASSPRVRDYEQYF TGTGCCAGCTCACCCAGGGTAAGGGACTACGAGCAGTACTTC
NA TRBJ2-3 TRBV7-2 16 NA CASSLGPDGGEDTQYF TGTGCCAGCAGCTTAGGGCCGGATGGAGGGGAGGATACGCAGTATTTT
NA TRBJ1-5 TRBV4-1 16 NA CASSQGPGHSNQPQHF TGCGCCAGCAGCCAAGGGCCGGGACATAGCAATCAGCCCCAGCATTTT
NA TRBJ1-2 TRBV28 13 NA CASRNTDNYGYTF TGTGCCAGCAGGAACACCGATAACTATGGCTACACCTTC
few TRBJ1-5 TRBV6-1 13 NA CASNDGRNQPQHF TGTGCCAGCAACGACGGGAGGAATCAGCCCCAGCATTTT
NA TRBJ1-5 TRBV19 14 TRBD1 CASSVTGENQPQHF TGTGCCAGTAGTGTGACAGGGGAGAATCAGCCCCAGCATTTT